This T cell receptor beta chain appears in the sequencing data of a study of neurological immune-mediated disorders. Time point in this sample: longitudinal time-point 2. This clonotype was counted ten times or more. TCRdb recomputed calls from the 5' RACE reads with MiXCR, one row per CDR3 protein. The sample lists some 87,000 distinct CDR3 sequences, around 14% occurring once. Per the germline V gene, CDR1 is SGHTS and CDR2 is YDEGEE. The CDR3 sequence is 14 residues long. J lost 7 bases, V lost 0 bases, and 4 bases had no gene match. The chain couples TRBV5-8 to TRBJ1-2, with 9 bases aligning to TRBD1. This receptor was identified in a female donor with HTLV-1-associated myelopathy (HAM/TSP). The sequencing input was PBMCs. The CDR3 DNA reads as TGTGCCAGCAGCTTGGAAGGACAGGGGTTTGGCTACACCTTC. Translation: CASSLEGQGFGYTF.